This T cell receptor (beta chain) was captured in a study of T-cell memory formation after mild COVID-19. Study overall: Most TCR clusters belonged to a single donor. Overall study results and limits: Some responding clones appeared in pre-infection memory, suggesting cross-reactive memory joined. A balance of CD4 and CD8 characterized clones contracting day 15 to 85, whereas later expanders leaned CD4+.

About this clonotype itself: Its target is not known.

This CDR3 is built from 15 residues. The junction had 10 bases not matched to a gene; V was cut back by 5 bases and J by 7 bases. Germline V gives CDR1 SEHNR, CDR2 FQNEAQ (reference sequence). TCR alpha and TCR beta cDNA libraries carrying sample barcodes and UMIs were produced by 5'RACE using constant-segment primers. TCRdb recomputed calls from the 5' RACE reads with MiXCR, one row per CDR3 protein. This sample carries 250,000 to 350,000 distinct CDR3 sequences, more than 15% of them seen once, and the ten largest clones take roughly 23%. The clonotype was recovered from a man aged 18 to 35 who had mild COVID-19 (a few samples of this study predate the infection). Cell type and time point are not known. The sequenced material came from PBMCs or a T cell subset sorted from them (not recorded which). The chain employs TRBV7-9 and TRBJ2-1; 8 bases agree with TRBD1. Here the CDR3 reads CASSRQGFPSNEQFF. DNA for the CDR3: TGTGCCAGCAGCCGACAGGGGTTTCCGAGTAATGAGCAGTTCTTC.